The 26 T cell receptor beta chains listed next were all sequenced from one sample in a study of a mutant IDH1 vaccine in newly diagnosed glioma. No antigen has been assigned to these receptors. Time point: week 5, during vaccination. What each vaccine dose contained was 300 ug of mutant IDH1 20-mer peptide, accompanied by topical imiquimod. The assay was immunoSEQ multiplex PCR, and TCRdb's table has in-frame clones only and misses some. Seen here are roughly 62,000 clones, about 80% observed once, and the top ten hold 7.4%. The material was PBMCs, obtained from a glioma patient whose treatment included an IDH1 peptide vaccine. The receptors come from a woman aged 50 to 65 with glioma.

The chain employs TRBV6-4 and TRBJ1-5, with TRBD1 identical over 8 bases. This CDR3 spans 17 amino acids. V shed 3 bases and J 2 bases; nucleotides not matched to a gene: 9. In germline, CDR1 is MRHNA, CDR2 SNTAGT. The CDR3 DNA reads TGTGCCAGCAGTGATTGTGACAGGGGTGAAGGCAATCAGCCCCAGCATTTT. This translates into CASSDCDRGEGNQPQHF.

The chain links TRBV9 to TRBJ1-1, with a tentative D call TRBD1 (5 bases). Germline V gene sequence: CDR1 SGDLS, CDR2 YYNGEE. Deletions cut 2 bases from V and 3 bases from J, with 20 bases between. The CDR3 totals 17 residues. The CDR3 coding sequence is TGTGCCAGCAGCGTTGGGGGAGGGAGTTCGCGGGACACTGAAGCTTTCTTT. It translates to CASSVGGGSSRDTEAFF. Full variable domain (outside the CDR3, taken from reference TRBV9 and TRBJ1-1): DSGVTQTPKHLITATGQRVTLRCSPRSGDLSVYWYQQSLDQGLQFLIQYYNGEERAKGNILERFSAQQFPDLHSELNLSSLELGDSALYFCASSVGGGSSRDTEAFFGQGTRLTVV.

The chain uses TRBV11-2 and TRBJ2-7, with D uncertain. The CDR3 extends over 14 amino acids. Trimming shortened V by 0 bases and J by 1 base, and 7 bases separated the two germline ends. Germline V lookup: CDR1 SGHAT, CDR2 FQNNGV. Here the CDR3 DNA reads TGTGCCAGCAGCTTAGACGCCAGATCCTACGAGCAGTACTTC. Protein product: CASSLDARSYEQYF.

The chain combines TRBV9 with TRBJ1-1; 8 nucleotides align to TRBD1. The CDR3 extends over 17 amino acids. V trimming: 3 bases; J trimming: 1 base; junction bases outside the gene matches: 11. Germline V gene lookup returns CDR1 SGDLS and CDR2 YYNGEE. CDR3 sequence: CASSAPGGHTGNTEAFF. CDR3 nucleotide sequence: TGTGCCAGCAGCGCTCCAGGGGGCCATACCGGGAACACTGAAGCTTTCTTT.

The chain combines TRBV4-3 with TRBJ2-3, with D unclear. The CDR3 runs 12 residues. Trimming took 3 bases from V and 10 from J, leaving 11 bases between them. Germline-derived CDR1 and CDR2 are LGHNA and YSLEER. CDR3 region: CASSQEKRAQYF. As DNA, the CDR3 is TGCGCCAGCAGCCAGGAGAAGCGCGCGCAGTATTTT.

A single count supports this clone. The rearrangement uses TRBV27 and TRBJ2-3; D is possibly TRBD2 (7 bases). V shed 5 bases and J shed 2 bases, with 14 bases lying between them. Germline loops: CDR1 MNHEY, CDR2 SMNVEV (reference sequence). The CDR3 covers 15 residues. The CDR3 spells CASSKNGGPTDTQYF. In nucleotides, the CDR3 is TGTGCCAGCAGTAAAAACGGGGGGCCCACAGATACGCAGTATTTT.

This clone was detected a few times. The V gene is TRBV9, the J gene TRBJ1-1, with D hard to call. The V gene lost 3 bases and the J gene lost 1 base, with 16 bases spanning the gap. CDR3 length equals 16 residues. Germline V gene data show CDR1 as SGDLS and CDR2 as YYNGEE. This CDR3 reads CASSDGPTEQNTEAFF. In DNA, the CDR3 is TGTGCCAGCAGCGACGGGCCTACGGAACAGAACACTGAAGCTTTCTTT.

As DNA, the CDR3 is TGTGCCAGTAGTATCCGAGGCAATCAGCCCCAGCATTTT. This encodes CASSIRGNQPQHF. V usage is TRBV19 and J usage is TRBJ1-5; D is uncertain. Germline V gives CDR1 LNHDA, CDR2 SQIVND (reference sequence). V was shortened by 3 bases and J by 2 bases, with 5 bases between the two germline ends. The CDR3 runs 13 residues.

This clone was counted a few times. This chain uses TRBV30 with TRBJ2-2; 11 bases agree with TRBD2. This CDR3 is built from 12 residues. Germline CDR1 GTSNPN, CDR2 SVGIG (reference sequence). The CDR3 is CALAGDTGELFF. The CDR3 DNA sequence: TGTGCACTAGCGGGGGACACCGGGGAGCTGTTTTTT.

In its sample, this clone was seen a few times. The V gene is TRBV4-1, the J gene TRBJ1-1; D ambiguous. The CDR3 length is 14 residues. The V end was cut by 1 base, the J end by 3 bases, with 9 bases between. Germline CDR1 MGHRA, CDR2 YSYEKL. CDR3 residues: CASSQGLGHTEAFF. CDR3 DNA: TGCGCCAGCAGCCAAGGGTTAGGCCACACTGAAGCTTTCTTT.

CDR3 nucleotide sequence: TGTGCCAGCAGCCAAAGTGTAAGGGGGGATGAAAAACTGTTTTTT. Residues: CASSQSVRGDEKLFF. The chain carries TRBV11-3 and TRBJ1-4, with a possible D match to TRBD1 (6 bases). The germline V gene encodes CDR1 SGHNT and CDR2 YENEEA. The V and J ends lost 5 bases and 6 bases respectively, with 16 bases between them. This CDR3 is 15 amino acids long.

This clone appeared a few times. The rearrangement uses TRBV5-1 and TRBJ2-1, with 10 positions matching TRBD2. Germline CDR1 and CDR2: SGHRS and YFSETQ. This CDR3 is 16 amino acids long. The junction had 5 bases not matched to a gene; V was cut back by 0 bases and J by 5 bases. CDR3 in amino acids: CASSLGSGGADNEQFF. The CDR3 nucleotides read TGCGCCAGCAGCTTGGGAAGCGGGGGGGCCGACAATGAGCAGTTCTTC.

This chain uses TRBV7-2 with TRBJ1-5; no firm D call. CDR1 and CDR2 (germline): SGHTA, FQGNSA. The V end lost 5 bases, the J end lost 2 bases, and 13 bases lay between the germline ends. The CDR3 has 15 residues. CDR3 DNA sequence: TGTGCCAGCAGCGGGTTGGGTTGGGGCAATCAGCCCCAGCATTTT. Translating it yields CASSGLGWGNQPQHF.

This clone was detected a few times. This CDR3 reads CSALDRGRATEAFF. CDR3 bases: TGCAGCGCCCTAGACAGGGGGCGGGCCACTGAAGCTTTCTTT. The V and J genes are TRBV29-1 and TRBJ1-1; 10 bases match TRBD1. After removal of 7 bases from V and 4 bases from J, the junction contained 9 bases not matched to a gene. The germline V gene encodes CDR1 SQVTM and CDR2 ANQGSEA. The CDR3 length is 14 residues.

This chain uses TRBV7-2 with TRBJ1-5, with TRBD1 as a possible D gene (6 bases). Trimming removed 6 bases from V and 0 bases from J, with 12 bases in between. CDR1 SGHTA and CDR2 FQGNSA come from the germline V gene. This CDR3 contains 15 residues. The CDR3 spells CASSLGGGSNQPQHF. As DNA, the CDR3 is TGTGCCAGCAGTCTAGGAGGGGGTAGCAATCAGCCCCAGCATTTT. Looking up the rest from reference TRBV7-2 and TRBJ1-5 gives the full variable domain: GAGVSQSPSNKVTEKGKDVELRCDPISGHTALYWYRQSLGQGLEFLIYFQGNSAPDKSGLPSDRFSAERTGGSVSTLTIQRTQQEDSAVYLCASSLGGGSNQPQHFGDGTRLSIL.

The V gene is TRBV27, the J gene TRBJ1-2; TRBD1 aligns across 8 bases. V lost 4 bases to trimming and J lost 0 bases; unmatched junction nucleotides: 13. Per germline, CDR1 MNHEY and CDR2 SMNVEV (reference sequence). This CDR3 comprises 18 residues. CDR3 bases: TGTGCCAGCAGTTCGCGGACAGGGAGAGGGATAGCTAACTATGGCTACACCTTC. Translating it yields CASSSRTGRGIANYGYTF.

This clone was seen just once. The chain is built from TRBV5-5 and TRBJ2-7, with a possible D match to TRBD1 (6 bases). V was trimmed by 3 bases and J by 3 bases, leaving 13 bases between them. Germline V gene sequence: CDR1 SGHKS, CDR2 YYEKEE (reference sequence). The CDR3 runs to 14 residues. The CDR3 sequence: CASSSSTGIYEQYF. For the CDR3, the DNA is TGTGCCAGCAGCTCGTCAACAGGGATCTACGAGCAGTACTTC.

The V and J genes are TRBV5-1 and TRBJ2-7; tentatively, D is TRBD1 (5 bases). The CDR3 loop spans 14 amino acids. The germline V gene encodes CDR1 SGHRS and CDR2 YFSETQ. Trimming removed 0 bases from V and 3 bases from J, with 10 bases in between. CDR3 DNA sequence: TGCGCCAGCAGCTTGGAAGGACACGGCTACGAGCAGTACTTC. Translation gives CASSLEGHGYEQYF.

V gene TRBV5-1 combines with J gene TRBJ1-1, with 8 bases aligning to TRBD1. Trimming cost V 5 bases and J 1 base; bases outside gene matches: 7. The V gene's germline CDR1 is SGHRS and CDR2 YFSETQ. The length of the CDR3 is 15 residues. CDR3 in amino acids: CASSRAGQENTEAFF. The CDR3 bases are TGCGCCAGCAGTAGGGCGGGACAGGAGAACACTGAAGCTTTCTTT.

This clone was counted a single time. The chain links TRBV5-1 to TRBJ1-2; D is ambiguous. Trimming left V 5 bases short and J 2 bases short, with 16 bases between. The length of the CDR3 is 15 residues. Germline-derived CDR1 and CDR2 are SGHRS and YFSETQ. The CDR3 sequence: CASRAGSNANYGYTF. As DNA, the CDR3 is TGCGCCAGCAGGGCAGGCTCAAATGCAAACTATGGCTACACCTTC.

The genes are TRBV5-1 and TRBJ2-3; 16 nucleotides line up with TRBD2. Germline V lookup: CDR1 SGHRS, CDR2 YFSETQ. The CDR3 covers 20 residues. Germline trimming cut 4 bases from V and 5 bases from J; bases unmatched to any gene: 16. CDR3: CASSPFTGTSGGVGRDTQYF. The DNA of the CDR3 is TGCGCCAGCAGCCCATTCACCGGGACTAGCGGGGGGGTAGGACGAGATACGCAGTATTTT.

The V and J genes are TRBV9 and TRBJ2-1; D uncertain. Germline V gives CDR1 SGDLS, CDR2 YYNGEE. The CDR3 totals 13 residues. V was cut by 2 bases and J by 4 bases, with 7 bases left in between. The CDR3 DNA reads as TGTGCCAGCAGCGTGGATGGGTACAATGAGCAGTTCTTC. This gives the protein CASSVDGYNEQFF.

This sequence joins TRBV19 and TRBJ2-1; TRBD2 might be the D (7 bases). Trimming removed 6 bases from V and 1 base from J, with 22 bases in between. This CDR3 contains 18 residues. Germline V gene data show CDR1 as LNHDA and CDR2 as SQIVND (reference sequence). CDR3 in amino acids: CASRARGGGGGSYNEQFF. The CDR3 DNA reads as TGTGCCAGTAGAGCTAGGGGGGGCGGTGGGGGGTCCTACAATGAGCAGTTCTTC.

J is TRBJ1-5 and V is TRBV9; D is perhaps TRBD1 (5 bases). Germline V gene data show CDR1 as SGDLS and CDR2 as YYNGEE. Trimming removed 0 bases from V and 3 bases from J, with 10 bases in between. This CDR3 has 15 residues. CDR3 coding DNA: TGTGCCAGCAGCGTAGCGGGGGACTTCAATCAGCCCCAGCATTTT. The encoded protein is CASSVAGDFNQPQHF. Looking up the rest from reference TRBV9 and TRBJ1-5 gives the full variable domain: DSGVTQTPKHLITATGQRVTLRCSPRSGDLSVYWYQQSLDQGLQFLIQYYNGEERAKGNILERFSAQQFPDLHSELNLSSLELGDSALYFCASSVAGDFNQPQHFGDGTRLSIL.

This chain uses TRBV19 with TRBJ1-3, with D uncertain. The germline V gene has CDR1 LNHDA and CDR2 SQIVND (reference sequence). The V gene lost 2 bases and the J gene lost 2 bases, with 16 bases spanning the gap. This CDR3 region has 17 residues. The CDR3 sequence: CASSITYTGVAGNTIYF. As DNA, the CDR3 is TGTGCCAGTAGTATAACCTACACGGGTGTTGCTGGAAACACCATATATTTT.

This clone was observed a single time. V is TRBV4-1 and J is TRBJ2-1; TRBD2 matches at 11 bases. V lost 9 bases to trimming and J lost 6 bases; unmatched junction nucleotides: 13. Germline V CDR1 and CDR2: MGHRA, YSYEKL. The CDR3 consists of 16 residues. The CDR3 loop reads CASPTHSSGGCNEQFF. CDR3 DNA: TGCGCCAGTCCCACCCACTCTAGCGGGGGGTGCAATGAGCAGTTCTTC.